Included here is one TCR beta chain sequence, with context. The antigen remains unidentified. Trimming at V came to 1 base and at J to 4 bases, leaving 15 bases not matched to a gene. From germline, CDR1 is SSHAT and CDR2 FNYEAQ (reference sequence). This CDR3 spans 18 amino acids. The donors (healthy individuals) were bone marrow donors. The entry originates in a study of cytomegalovirus exposure and HLA in healthy donors. Study-wide results and caveats: Later analysis suggested most CMV-associated TCR beta chains were HLA-restricted. The number of N-insertions in an Asian-associated ancestry cluster was reportedly below the approximately 700-donor mean in a later analysis.

PCR used 60 Vbeta primers and 13 Jbeta primers. This table comes from immunoSEQ multiplex PCR, and its TCRdb copy is limited to in-frame clones, with some not included. The table lists about 32,000 clones, approximately 82% of them singletons. The V call is TRBV7-7, the J call TRBJ2-5; 7 nucleotides agree with TRBD2. The clonotype comes from a woman aged 18-29 years in good health and CMV-seronegative. Sample: PBMCs. CDR3 sequence reads: CASSLGRGVAGMAETQYF. The CDR3 nucleotides read TGTGCCAGCAGCTTAGGCCGGGGGGTGGCGGGGATGGCAGAGACCCAGTACTTC. The complete variable domain, with remaining parts taken from reference TRBV7-7 and TRBJ2-5, reads GAGVSQSPRYKVTKRGQDVTLRCDPISSHATLYWYQQALGQGPEFLTYFNYEAQPDKSGLPSDRFSAERPEGSISTLTIQRTEQRDSAMYRCASSLGRGVAGMAETQYFGPGTRLLVL.